This T cell receptor beta chain originates from a study of T cell responses to AZD1222 COVID-19 vaccine. Study in general: Pooled samples include second doses given at about 4 or 12 weeks.

Profiling relied on immunoSEQ multiplex PCR, and the TCRdb table lists in-frame clones only, not all of them. The top ten clones hold 20% to 25% of a sample with over 90,000 clones, approximately 88% of them seen once. This clone was detected only once. The target antigen is unknown. With 0 bases removed from V and 5 bases from J, the gap between germline ends came to 8 bases. The CDR3 totals 14 residues. The germline CDR1 and CDR2 sequences are LNHNV and YYDKDF (reference sequence). Regarding the study as a whole: Nearly half of spike-specific TCRs reportedly target unmutated variant regions. Researchers took repertoire samples only after the peak T cell response had come. Elevations in Spike-specific TCR breadth and depth followed administration of two AZD1222 doses.

The V gene is TRBV15, the J gene TRBJ2-1; unclear D gene. Sequencing used peripheral blood, obtained on day 0 of AZD1222 vaccination. This receptor was taken from an adult in good health. This CDR3 reads CATSRDLADNEQFF. In nucleotides, the CDR3 is TGTGCCACCAGCAGAGATCTGGCGGACAATGAGCAGTTCTTC.